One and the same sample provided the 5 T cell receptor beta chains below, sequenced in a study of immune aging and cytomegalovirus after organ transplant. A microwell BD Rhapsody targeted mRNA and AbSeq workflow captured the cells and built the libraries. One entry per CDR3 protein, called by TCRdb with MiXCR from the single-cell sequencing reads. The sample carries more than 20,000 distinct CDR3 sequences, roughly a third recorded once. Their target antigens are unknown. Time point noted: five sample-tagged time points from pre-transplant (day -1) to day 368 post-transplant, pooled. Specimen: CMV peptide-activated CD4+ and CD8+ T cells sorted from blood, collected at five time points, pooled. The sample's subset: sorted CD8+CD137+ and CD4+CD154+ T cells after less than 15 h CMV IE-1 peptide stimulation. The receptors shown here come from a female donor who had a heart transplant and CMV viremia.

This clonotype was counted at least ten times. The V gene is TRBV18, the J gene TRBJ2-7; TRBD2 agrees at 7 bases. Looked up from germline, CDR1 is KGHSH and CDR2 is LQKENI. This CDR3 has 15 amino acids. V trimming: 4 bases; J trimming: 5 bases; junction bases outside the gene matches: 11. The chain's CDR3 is CASSLNGLAENEQYF. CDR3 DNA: TGTGCCAGCTCACTGAACGGGCTAGCGGAAAACGAGCAGTACTTC.

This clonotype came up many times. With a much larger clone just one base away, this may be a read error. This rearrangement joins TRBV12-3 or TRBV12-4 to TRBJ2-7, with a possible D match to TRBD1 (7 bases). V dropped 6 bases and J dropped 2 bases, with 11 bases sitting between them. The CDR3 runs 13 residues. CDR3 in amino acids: CASSAGQPYEQYF. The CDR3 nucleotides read TGTGCCAGCAGCGCGGGACAGCCCTACGAGCAGTACTTC.

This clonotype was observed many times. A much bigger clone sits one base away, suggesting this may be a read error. The CDR3 nucleotides are TGTGCCATCAGTGTTGGGACAGGGCCCGACGGCTACGCCTTC. Translation gives CAISVGTGPDGYAF. V and J are TRBV10-3 and TRBJ1-2, with 9 bases aligning to TRBD1. Germline lookup yields CDR1 ENHRY and CDR2 SYGVKD. The CDR3 runs to 14 residues.

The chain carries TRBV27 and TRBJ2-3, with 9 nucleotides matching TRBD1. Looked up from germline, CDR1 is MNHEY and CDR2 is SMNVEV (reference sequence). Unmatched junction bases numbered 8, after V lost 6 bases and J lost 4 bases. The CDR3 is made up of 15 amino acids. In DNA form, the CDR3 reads TGTGCCAGCAGCGCCCGGGACAGGGTGCCAGATACGCAGTATTTT. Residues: CASSARDRVPDTQYF.

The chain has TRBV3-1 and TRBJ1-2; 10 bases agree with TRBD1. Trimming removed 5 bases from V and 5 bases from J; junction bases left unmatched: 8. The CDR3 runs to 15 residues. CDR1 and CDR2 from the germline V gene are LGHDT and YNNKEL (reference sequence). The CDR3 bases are TGTGCCAGCAGCACGACAGGGGGCGCCGTGTATGGCTACACCTTC. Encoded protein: CASSTTGGAVYGYTF.